A single T cell receptor beta chain is shown here with its context. Its antigen remains undetermined. No clone much larger than this one lies a single base away; base qualities are absent. This entry is derived from a study of control samples from healthy donors and cancer patients (dated by TCRdb to 2020 to 2022). The germline ends are 12 bases apart after V is trimmed by 6 bases and J by 0 bases. The germline V gene supplies CDR1 SNHLY and CDR2 FYNNEI. Inclusive of the bounding cysteine and phenylalanine, the CDR3 is 15 residues long. Only the CDR3 DNA is retained, 45 bases long and in frame from the first base. Preparation of the library involved the immunoSEQ multiplex PCR assay. What TCRdb holds here is the immuneACCESS table cut down to in-frame rearrangements. Part of the clones is not present; checked against another copy, under half of the missing clones reflect an unresolved V gene, and the others are unexplained. The sample has about 120,000 clones on record, approximately 90% of them singletons. The ten largest clones add up to under 2.5% of the sample.

The specimen was blood. Recombination linked TRBV2 to TRBJ1-3; the D gene identity is not certain. The clonotype was recovered from an older woman in good health. DNA sequence: TGTGCCAGCAGGGCAACACGATCCTCTGGAAACACCATATATTTT. This yields the protein CASRATRSSGNTIYF.